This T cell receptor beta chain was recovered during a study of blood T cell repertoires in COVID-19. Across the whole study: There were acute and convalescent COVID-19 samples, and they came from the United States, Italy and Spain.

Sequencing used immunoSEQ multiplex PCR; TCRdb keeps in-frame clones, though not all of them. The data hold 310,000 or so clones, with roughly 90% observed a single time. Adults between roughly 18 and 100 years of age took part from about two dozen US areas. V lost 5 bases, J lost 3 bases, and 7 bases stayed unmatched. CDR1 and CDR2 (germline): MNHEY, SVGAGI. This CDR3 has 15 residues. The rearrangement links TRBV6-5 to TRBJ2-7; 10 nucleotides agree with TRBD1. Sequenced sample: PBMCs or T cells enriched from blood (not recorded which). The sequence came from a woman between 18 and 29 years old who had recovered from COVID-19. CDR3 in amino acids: CASSPGQGVVYEQYF. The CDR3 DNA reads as TGTGCCAGCAGTCCCGGACAGGGGGTGGTCTACGAGCAGTACTTC.